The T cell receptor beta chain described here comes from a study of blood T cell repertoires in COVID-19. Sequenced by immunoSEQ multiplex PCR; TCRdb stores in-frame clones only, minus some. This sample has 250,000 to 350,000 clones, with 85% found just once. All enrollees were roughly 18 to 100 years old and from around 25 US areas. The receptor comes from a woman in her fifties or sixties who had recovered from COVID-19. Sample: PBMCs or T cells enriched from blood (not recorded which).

CDR3 DNA: TGTGCCAGTAGGATACAGGGGGAAGAGACCCAGTACTTC. Its protein product is CASRIQGEETQYF. The chain links TRBV19 to TRBJ2-5; 8 bases fit TRBD1. The germline gives CDR1 LNHDA, CDR2 SQIVND (reference sequence). V lost 6 bases, J lost 3 bases, and 3 bases stayed unmatched. There are 13 residues in the CDR3.